These T cell receptor beta chains were read from a single sample in a study of cytomegalovirus exposure and HLA in healthy donors. Profiled with immunoSEQ multiplex PCR; TCRdb holds only in-frame clones, not every one. Of around 120,000 clones in the sample, 75% to 85% are singletons; the top ten hold 3% to 4%. The sample was PBMCs. The receptors here all came from a male donor in good health and CMV-seronegative. The CDR3 runs from the conserved cysteine through the conserved F or W. The D gene is left open where the match is weak. Clone size is given for some rows only: seen once, a few or many times, or a class if the clone is expanded.

clone size	V gene	D gene	CDR3 length	J gene	CDR3 protein	CDR3 DNA
.	TRBV30	TRBD2	19	TRBJ2-7	CAWTETSLLAGKTPYEQYF	TGTGCCTGGACAGAAACGTCCCTCCTAGCGGGCAAAACCCCCTACGAGCAGTACTTC
.	TRBV6-5	TRBD2	16	TRBJ2-5	CASSYSGSGSQETQYF	TGTGCCAGCAGTTACTCGGGTAGCGGGTCCCAAGAGACCCAGTACTTC
.	TRBV7-9	TRBD1	18	TRBJ2-2	CASSPRDRGKRGTGELFF	TGTGCCAGCAGCCCCCGGGACAGGGGGAAAAGGGGAACCGGGGAGCTGTTTTTT
.	TRBV6-1	.	13	TRBJ1-1	CASSESQGLEAFF	TGTGCCAGCAGTGAATCCCAGGGGTTAGAAGCTTTCTTT
.	TRBV30	.	15	TRBJ1-5	CAWSVGRLSNQPQHF	TGTGCCTGGAGTGTAGGGAGACTTAGCAATCAGCCCCAGCATTTT
.	TRBV5-1	TRBD2	15	TRBJ2-1	CASSLGLATYNEQFF	TGCGCCAGCAGCTTGGGACTAGCAACCTACAATGAGCAGTTCTTC
.	TRBV5-6	.	14	TRBJ1-4	CASSRTGKNEKLFF	TGTGCCAGCAGCCGAACAGGGAAAAATGAAAAACTGTTTTTT
.	TRBV6-6	.	11	TRBJ2-5	CASIHQETQYF	TGTGCCAGCATACATCAAGAGACCCAGTACTTC
.	TRBV30	.	16	TRBJ1-5	CAWSEGHGAGNQPQHF	TGTGCCTGGAGTGAGGGACACGGGGCTGGCAATCAGCCCCAGCATTTT
.	TRBV10-3	.	14	TRBJ1-1	CAISSWGVNTEAFF	TGTGCCATCAGTTCCTGGGGAGTGAACACTGAAGCTTTCTTT
.	TRBV7-6	TRBD2	17	TRBJ2-2	CASSPRLAGINTGELFF	TGTGCCAGCAGCCCAAGACTAGCGGGCATAAACACCGGGGAGCTGTTTTTT
.	TRBV6-5	.	15	TRBJ1-4	CASSYSQGLGEKLFF	TGTGCCAGCAGTTACTCGCAGGGATTAGGTGAAAAACTGTTTTTT
.	TRBV9	.	17	TRBJ1-6	CASSSNRYQGIDSPLHF	TGTGCCAGCAGCTCAAACCGATACCAGGGAATCGATTCACCCCTCCACTTT
.	TRBV4-1	.	13	TRBJ2-7	CASSQGGPGEQYF	TGCGCCAGCAGCCAAGGAGGGCCGGGCGAGCAGTACTTC
.	TRBV5-4	.	12	TRBJ1-2	CASSLAGYGYTF	TGTGCCAGCAGCTTGGCAGGCTATGGCTACACCTTC
.	TRBV5-6	.	15	TRBJ1-1	CASHYRQVLGTEAFF	TGTGCCAGCCATTATAGACAGGTTTTGGGCACTGAAGCTTTCTTT
.	TRBV19	TRBD2	13	TRBJ2-5	CASSISGRETQYF	TGTGCCAGTAGTATTAGCGGGAGAGAGACCCAGTACTTC
once	TRBV5-1	TRBD2	16	TRBJ2-1	CASSWWGGLAGSEQFF	TGCGCCAGCAGCTGGTGGGGGGGGCTAGCGGGAAGTGAGCAGTTCTTC
.	TRBV5-1	TRBD1	15	TRBJ2-7	CASSLEAGGSYEQYF	TGCGCCAGCAGCTTGGAGGCAGGGGGCTCCTACGAGCAGTACTTC
.	TRBV6-5	TRBD1	14	TRBJ1-2	CASTRGQGDYGYTF	TGTGCCAGCACTAGGGGACAGGGGGACTATGGCTACACCTTC
.	TRBV6-1	.	13	TRBJ2-7	CASTRSSSYEQYF	TGTGCCAGCACCCGGTCAAGCTCCTACGAGCAGTACTTC
.	TRBV29-1	TRBD2	15	TRBJ2-7	CSVKQLAGAHYEQYF	TGCAGCGTCAAACAACTAGCGGGGGCCCACTACGAGCAGTACTTC
.	TRBV5-1	.	15	TRBJ2-7	CASSLGPGTSYEQYF	TGCGCCAGCAGCTTGGGACCAGGGACTTCGTACGAGCAGTACTTC
.	TRBV5-6	.	18	TRBJ1-3	CASSLGPVRGSSGNTIYF	TGTGCCAGCAGCTTGGGACCAGTTAGGGGGAGCTCTGGAAACACCATATATTTT
.	TRBV5-4	.	13	TRBJ1-2	CASSLDGVYGYTF	TGTGCCAGCAGCTTGGACGGTGTTTATGGCTACACCTTC
.	TRBV5-1	.	14	TRBJ2-5	CASSFQGIGETQYF	TGCGCCAGCAGCTTTCAGGGGATTGGGGAGACCCAGTACTTC
.	TRBV4-1	TRBD1	14	TRBJ1-1	CASSTRTGDTEAFF	TGCGCCAGCAGCACCCGAACAGGGGACACTGAAGCTTTCTTT
once	TRBV7-9	TRBD1	14	TRBJ1-2	CSSSRGTDNYGYTF	TGTTCCAGCAGTCGCGGGACAGATAACTATGGCTACACCTTC
.	TRBV30	.	12	TRBJ1-2	CAWSDSNYGYTF	TGTGCCTGGAGTGACAGTAACTATGGCTACACCTTC
.	TRBV7-9	.	17	TRBJ2-4	CASSLDHNTLAKNSQYF	TGTGCCAGCAGCTTAGACCACAACACCCTAGCCAAAAACAGTCAGTACTTC
.	TRBV19	.	13	TRBJ2-1	CASSVVVYNEQFF	TGTGCCAGTAGTGTCGTCGTCTACAATGAGCAGTTCTTC
.	TRBV28	.	12	TRBJ2-7	CASSQQGTEQYF	TGTGCCAGCAGCCAACAGGGAACCGAGCAGTACTTC
.	TRBV7-3	TRBD1	16	TRBJ2-2	CASSLKDRGKTGELFF	TGTGCCAGCAGCTTAAAGGACAGGGGGAAGACCGGGGAGCTGTTTTTT
.	TRBV6-5	TRBD2	15	TRBJ2-2	CASTRLAGGPGELFF	TGTGCCAGCACGCGACTAGCGGGAGGTCCCGGGGAGCTGTTTTTT
.	TRBV9	.	15	TRBJ1-6	CASSPSGRYNSPLHF	TGTGCCAGCAGTCCCTCTGGCAGGTATAATTCACCCCTCCACTTT
.	TRBV6-1	.	13	TRBJ1-3	CAIHSGGGNTIYF	TGTGCCATCCATAGCGGGGGAGGAAACACCATATATTTT
few	TRBV6-4	.	15	TRBJ2-3	CASSERSAHTDTQYF	TGTGCCAGCAGTGAGAGGAGTGCGCACACGGATACGCAGTATTTT
.	TRBV5-6	TRBD1	15	TRBJ2-3	CASSFRTGTADTQYF	TGTGCCAGCAGCTTCCGGACAGGGACGGCAGATACGCAGTATTTT
.	TRBV19	.	17	TRBJ2-7	CASSWTLTGTPAYEQYF	TGTGCCAGTAGTTGGACCCTGACCGGGACACCTGCCTACGAGCAGTACTTC
.	TRBV6-5	.	13	TRBJ1-1	CASSYSTHTEAFF	TGTGCCAGCAGTTACTCGACACACACTGAAGCTTTCTTT
.	TRBV5-1	.	15	TRBJ1-4	CASSLGGGAGEKLFF	TGCGCCAGCAGCTTGGGAGGGGGGGCTGGCGAAAAACTGTTTTTT
.	TRBV25-1	TRBD1	15	TRBJ2-7	CASSESVGRGYEQYF	TGTGCCAGCAGTGAAAGTGTGGGCAGGGGGTACGAGCAGTACTTC
.	TRBV2	TRBD1	14	TRBJ2-3	CASTPGQGADTQYF	TGTGCCAGCACCCCGGGACAGGGGGCAGATACGCAGTATTTT
few	TRBV4-1	TRBD1	13	TRBJ1-1	CASSPRDRGEAFF	TGCGCCAGCAGCCCCCGGGACAGGGGTGAAGCTTTCTTT
.	TRBV5-1	TRBD2	17	TRBJ2-1	CASSLGLAGLSYNEQFF	TGCGCCAGCAGCTTGGGACTAGCGGGTCTATCCTACAATGAGCAGTTCTTC
.	TRBV7-9	TRBD2	15	TRBJ2-3	CASSPSGGVTDTQYF	TGTGCCAGCAGCCCAAGCGGGGGTGTCACAGATACGCAGTATTTT
.	TRBV5-1	.	11	TRBJ2-7	CASSGPYEQYF	TGCGCCAGCAGCGGGCCCTACGAGCAGTACTTC
.	TRBV7-9	TRBD2	17	TRBJ2-7	CSSSLGELAGHSYEQYF	TGTTCCAGCAGCTTAGGGGAACTAGCGGGGCACTCCTACGAGCAGTACTTC
.	TRBV2	.	13	TRBJ1-1	CASSDREGYEAFF	TGTGCCAGCAGTGACAGGGAAGGATATGAAGCTTTCTTT
.	TRBV19	.	13	TRBJ2-5	CASSKQGVETQYF	TGTGCCAGTAGTAAACAGGGTGTCGAGACCCAGTACTTC
.	TRBV30	TRBD2	14	TRBJ2-2	CAWSSGRDTGELFF	TGTGCCTGGAGTAGCGGGAGAGATACCGGGGAGCTGTTTTTT
.	TRBV7-2	TRBD1	15	TRBJ1-2	CASSLVQGALNGYTF	TGTGCCAGCAGCTTAGTCCAGGGGGCATTAAATGGCTACACCTTC